These 20 T cell receptor beta chains were sequenced from one sample in a study of chemoradiotherapy in HPV16-positive cancers. Measured with immunoSEQ multiplex PCR; TCRdb has only the in-frame clones, and not every one. In the table there are 20,000 to 25,000 clones, 75% to 90% of which are singletons. The sequenced sample was blood, obtained from a patient who underwent chemoradiotherapy. Receptors were obtained from a human donor with HPV-associated anogenital cancer.

The rearrangement joins TRBV6-5 to TRBJ1-6; D is undetermined. The CDR3 extends over 13 amino acids. Germline lookup yields CDR1 MNHEY and CDR2 SVGAGI. Trimming cost V 7 bases and J 7 bases, with 11 bases left between them. The CDR3 sequence is CASKEGRNSPLHF. The CDR3 region has the DNA TGTGCCAGCAAGGAGGGTAGGAATTCACCCCTCCACTTT.

This chain joins TRBV19 and TRBJ1-1, with D uncertain. Trimming cost V 2 bases and J 2 bases, with 0 bases left between them. Germline CDR1 is LNHDA and CDR2 is SQIVND (reference sequence). This CDR3 is built from 11 residues. CDR3 coding DNA: TGTGCCAGTAGTATAAACACTGAAGCTTTCTTT. Protein product: CASSINTEAFF.

V and J are TRBV6-1 and TRBJ1-1, with D tentatively TRBD1 (5 bases). Per the germline V gene, CDR1 is MNHNS and CDR2 is SASEGT. CDR3 length equals 11 residues. V gave up 8 bases and J gave up 6 bases, with 10 bases separating them. In DNA form, the CDR3 reads TGTGCCAGCGGCCGGGGGGCTGAAGCTTTCTTT. Encoded protein: CASGRGAEAFF.

This clone was counted between two and nine times. V and J are TRBV4-2 and TRBJ1-3; 7 bases line up with TRBD1. This CDR3 spans 19 amino acids. Germline V gene data show CDR1 as LGHNA and CDR2 as YNFKEQ. J lost 1 base, V lost 4 bases, and 16 bases had no gene match. Written as DNA, the CDR3 is TGTGCCAGCAGCCGTAGGAGACAGGGAGCCCCGGGGTCTGGAAACACCATATATTTT. Translating gives CASSRRRQGAPGSGNTIYF.

This chain's CDR3 is CASSLSLSTGYTF. DNA for the CDR3: TGCGCCAGCAGCTTATCCCTTTCGACGGGCTACACCTTC. The chain joins TRBV5-1 to TRBJ1-2; D uncertain. Germline CDR1 SGHRS, CDR2 YFSETQ. The CDR3 is 13 residues long. Between the trimmed V and J ends, which lost 2 bases and 8 bases, there was a span of 13 bases.

The chain has TRBV6-5 and TRBJ2-5; TRBD1 is a possible D gene (5 bases). Trimming removed 1 base at V and 4 bases at J, with 10 bases between. Germline CDR1 MNHEY, CDR2 SVGAGI. The CDR3 extends over 14 amino acids. DNA for the CDR3: TGTGCCAGCAGTTACTTCCAGGGTCGAGAGACCCAGTACTTC. This codes for CASSYFQGRETQYF.

The chain is built from TRBV9 and TRBJ2-1, with 7 bases that match TRBD2. The CDR3 totals 14 residues. Germline V gene lookup returns CDR1 SGDLS and CDR2 YYNGEE. V was pared by 4 bases and J by 6 bases, with 7 bases of the junction left unmatched. This CDR3 is CASSLRTSPNEQFF. CDR3 nucleotide sequence: TGTGCCAGCAGCTTGAGGACTAGTCCCAATGAGCAGTTCTTC.

The rearrangement joins TRBV7-9 to TRBJ2-7, with D perhaps TRBD1 (6 bases). Looked up from germline, CDR1 is SEHNR and CDR2 is FQNEAQ (reference sequence). V was cut by 4 bases and J by 2 bases, with 12 bases left in between. CDR3 length equals 14 residues. The CDR3 DNA is TGTGCCAGCAGCTCCTGGGACAAAACCTACGAGCAGTACTTC. Amino acids: CASSSWDKTYEQYF.

This clone was seen only a few times. The V gene is TRBV7-9, the J gene TRBJ2-4; perhaps TRBD1 as D (6 bases). Germline V gene lookup returns CDR1 SEHNR and CDR2 FQNEAQ (reference sequence). Trimming stripped 2 bases from V and 1 base from J, with 12 bases between. The CDR3 has 16 residues. CDR3 in amino acids: CASSLLGQGAKNIQYF. As DNA, the CDR3 is TGTGCCAGCAGCTTATTGGGGCAGGGGGCCAAAAACATTCAGTACTTC.

This clone appeared once. The chain recombines TRBV19 with TRBJ2-1, with 14 bases aligning to TRBD2. The V gene end was trimmed by 6 bases and the J gene end by 5 bases; junction bases not matched to a gene: 3. CDR3 length equals 15 residues. CDR1 and CDR2 (germline): LNHDA, SQIVND (reference sequence). The CDR3 DNA follows: TGTGCCAGTAGAGAGACTAGCGGGAGGGACAATGAGCAGTTCTTC. It encodes CASRETSGRDNEQFF.

A word on this clone: Mismatch with germline at one junction end may stem from a read error. The chain couples TRBV27 to TRBJ1-2, with D perhaps TRBD1 (6 bases). The CDR3 is 13 residues long. The germline CDR1 and CDR2 sequences are MNHEY and SMNVEV (reference sequence). CDR3 coding DNA: TGTACCAGCAGCCTAAACAGGGAGGGCGGCTACACCTTC. This codes for CTSSLNREGGYTF.

The rearrangement links TRBV7-2 to TRBJ1-5, with D possibly being TRBD1 (5 bases). Germline V gives CDR1 SGHTA, CDR2 FQGNSA. The CDR3 spans 15 residues. V lost 1 base and J lost 1, with 8 bases in between. In nucleotides, the CDR3 is TGTGCCAGCAGCTTAGGGGGCTTGAGCAATCAGCCCCAGCATTTT. This sequence encodes CASSLGGLSNQPQHF.

V usage is TRBV7-2 and J usage is TRBJ2-7; perhaps TRBD1 as D (5 bases). This CDR3 is built from 15 residues. In germline, CDR1 is SGHTA, CDR2 FQGNSA. V shed 1 base and J shed 6 bases, with 16 bases lying between them. The CDR3 coding sequence is TGTGCCAGCAGCTTAGTCCTTGGGGCCACGGGCGAGCAGTACTTC. This encodes CASSLVLGATGEQYF.

V usage is TRBV4-3 and J usage is TRBJ1-4; D is unresolved. Germline loops: CDR1 LGHNA, CDR2 YSLEER. The length of the CDR3 is 19 residues. Trimming removed 0 bases at V and 0 bases at J, with 17 bases between. CDR3 nucleotide sequence: TGCGCCAGCAGCCAAGAGGCCAGGACGGATTTTGCAACTAATGAAAAACTGTTTTTT. Protein: CASSQEARTDFATNEKLFF.

V usage is TRBV9 and J usage is TRBJ1-1; D gene unclear. Germline V CDR1 and CDR2: SGDLS, YYNGEE. Trimming stripped 4 bases from V and 0 bases from J, with 10 bases between. The CDR3 consists of 14 residues. CDR3 loop: CASSKDVLNTEAFF. The CDR3, as DNA: TGTGCCAGCAGCAAAGACGTTTTGAACACTGAAGCTTTCTTT.

This CDR3 reads CASSARTSGGPDTQYF. DNA for the CDR3: TGTGCCAGCAGCGCTAGGACTAGCGGGGGGCCAGATACGCAGTATTTT. This chain links TRBV9 with TRBJ2-3; 14 bases fit TRBD2. CDR1 and CDR2 (germline): SGDLS, YYNGEE. The CDR3 contains 16 residues. The V and J ends lost 3 bases and 4 bases, in that order; junction bases with no gene match: 4.

The rearrangement uses TRBV19 and TRBJ2-7, with a possible D match to TRBD1 (6 bases). The V end lost 1 base, the J end lost 0 bases, and 10 bases lay between the germline ends. Germline CDR1 reads LNHDA; CDR2 reads SQIVND (reference sequence). The CDR3 totals 15 residues. This CDR3 reads CASSIGDKFSYEQYF. The CDR3 DNA reads TGTGCCAGTAGTATAGGGGACAAATTCTCCTACGAGCAGTACTTC.

The chain is built from TRBV9 and TRBJ1-1, with D perhaps matching TRBD1 (5 bases). Germline-derived CDR1 and CDR2 are SGDLS and YYNGEE. V was cut by 2 bases and J by 0 bases, with 17 bases left in between. This CDR3 has 17 amino acids. CDR3 loop: CASSVGGAGLMNTEAFF. The CDR3 nucleotides are TGTGCCAGCAGCGTGGGAGGGGCAGGGCTCATGAACACTGAAGCTTTCTTT.

CDR3 in DNA: TGTGCCAGCAGCCCCACCGGGACAGCACAAGAGACCCAGTACTTC. It specifies CASSPTGTAQETQYF. The rearrangement links TRBV6-1 to TRBJ2-5; the match to TRBD1 covers 7 bases. The CDR3 has 15 residues. The V gene's germline CDR1 is MNHNS and CDR2 SASEGT. After removal of 6 bases from V and 2 bases from J, the junction contained 9 bases not matched to a gene.

This clone was seen just once. The rearrangement links TRBV10-2 to TRBJ2-7; unclear D gene. Looked up from germline, CDR1 is WSHSY and CDR2 is SAAADI. V was shortened by 2 bases and J by 0 bases, with 8 bases between the two germline ends. The CDR3 has 14 amino acids. CDR3 DNA: TGCGCCAGCAGTGAGGCGCCGAACTCCTACGAGCAGTACTTC. The encoded protein is CASSEAPNSYEQYF.